The rows below give T cell receptor beta chains drawn from one sample of a study of blood T cell repertoires in COVID-19. TCRdb's copy holds only in-frame clones and misses some; the assay was immunoSEQ multiplex PCR. The repertoire holds about 390,000 clones, with more than 75% as singletons. The source material was peripheral blood. These receptor sequences come from a woman aged 60-75 years with COVID-19, enrolled during active disease. The CDR3 runs from the conserved cysteine through the conserved F or W. The D gene is left open where the match is weak. Size is stated for part of the rows, as once, few or many counts, or as a class when the clone is expanded.

D,J,size,V,DNA,CDR3
NA,TRBJ2-5,NA,TRBV24-1,TGTGCCACCAGTGAGGGAGGAGGGAAAGAGACCCAGTACTTC,CATSEGGGKETQYF
NA,TRBJ1-3,NA,TRBV10-2,TGCGCCAGCAACTCAGGCCACTCTGGAAACACCATATATTTT,CASNSGHSGNTIYF
TRBD1,TRBJ2-1,once,TRBV5-1,TGCGCCAGCAGCGCGCAGACAGGGGTCACCTACAATGAGCAGTTCTTC,CASSAQTGVTYNEQFF
NA,TRBJ2-5,NA,TRBV14,TGTGCCAGCAGCCAAGAAATAGGCGGGGAGAGAAAGGAGACCCAGTACTTC,CASSQEIGGERKETQYF
NA,TRBJ2-3,NA,TRBV11-2,TGTGCCAGCAGCTCCAGGGGCGCCCACACAGATACGCAGTATTTT,CASSSRGAHTDTQYF
NA,TRBJ1-2,NA,TRBV6-1,TGTGCCAGCAGTGAAGTGGCAGGGGACGGCTACACCTTC,CASSEVAGDGYTF
TRBD1,TRBJ1-6,NA,TRBV9,TGTGCCAGCAGCGTGAGTGGACAGGGTAATTCACCCCTCCACTTT,CASSVSGQGNSPLHF
TRBD1,TRBJ1-1,NA,TRBV7-9,TGTGCCAGCAGCTTTCATCAGGGGGTTATGAACACTGAAGCTTTCTTT,CASSFHQGVMNTEAFF
NA,TRBJ1-2,NA,TRBV4-1,TGCGCCAGCAGCCAAGATTTTTACGGGACCGCGGGAAGCTATGGCTACACCTTC,CASSQDFYGTAGSYGYTF
NA,TRBJ1-2,NA,TRBV28,TGTGCCAGCAGTATAGGGGTCTTCCTTGGCTACACCTTC,CASSIGVFLGYTF
NA,TRBJ2-7,once,TRBV9,TGTGCCAGCAGCGTAGGGGGACACGAACTCTCCTACGAGCAGTACTTC,CASSVGGHELSYEQYF
NA,TRBJ2-2,once,TRBV3-1/TRBV3-2,TGTGCCAGCAGCCAAGTGGGGGGAGCCGGGGAGCTGTTTTTT,CASSQVGGAGELFF
NA,TRBJ1-1,NA,TRBV5-8,TGTGCCAGCAGCTTGGCAGGGATTGAAGCTTTCTTT,CASSLAGIEAFF
TRBD1,TRBJ1-2,NA,TRBV18,TGTGCCAGCTCACCTGACAGGGTGGAAGGCTACACCTTC,CASSPDRVEGYTF
NA,TRBJ1-3,few,TRBV5-1,TGCGCCAGCAGCCGTGGGGCCCGTGGTGGAAACACCATATATTTT,CASSRGARGGNTIYF
NA,TRBJ1-6,NA,TRBV5-1,TGCGCCAGCAGCTTGGTGGCAGATAATTCACCCCTCCACTTT,CASSLVADNSPLHF
NA,TRBJ2-5,NA,TRBV2,TGTGCCAGCAGTGAACCTAGTCTGGAGCGAGAGACCCAGTACTTC,CASSEPSLERETQYF
NA,TRBJ2-1,NA,TRBV7-2,TGTGCCAGCAGCTTAGAACAGGTCAGAGGCAATGAGCAGTTCTTC,CASSLEQVRGNEQFF
TRBD2,TRBJ2-7,NA,TRBV5-4,TGTGCCAGCAGTCATTCGGGGGGGACCTACGAGCAGTACTTC,CASSHSGGTYEQYF
NA,TRBJ1-2,once,TRBV11-2,TGTGCCAGCAGCTTAGGGAGAAAGGGCTACACCTTC,CASSLGRKGYTF
TRBD1,TRBJ1-6,few,TRBV30,TGTGCCTGGAGTGATTGGACAGGCGGAAAATCACCCCTCCACTTT,CAWSDWTGGKSPLHF
NA,TRBJ1-5,once,TRBV6-5,TGTGCCAGCAGTTCCCCCCGGGGAGGGCAGCCCCAGCATTTT,CASSSPRGGQPQHF
NA,TRBJ2-5,once,TRBV27,TGTGCCAGCAGCCGCCGGGACATCCAAGAGACCCAGTACTTC,CASSRRDIQETQYF
NA,TRBJ1-6,once,TRBV3-1/TRBV3-2,TGTGCCAGCAGCAACCGACAGTCTCGGTCACCCCTCCACTTT,CASSNRQSRSPLHF
NA,TRBJ2-5,NA,TRBV2,TGTGCCAGCAGTGAAGGACGGGTTGAGACCCAGTACTTC,CASSEGRVETQYF
NA,TRBJ1-2,NA,TRBV28,TGTGCCAGCGTGTCGACAGGTACTCCTATGCCGCACTATGGCTACACCTTC,CASVSTGTPMPHYGYTF
TRBD1,TRBJ1-6,once,TRBV19,TGTGCCAGTAGTTGGACAGGGAGTAATAATTCACCCCTCCACTTT,CASSWTGSNNSPLHF